This TCR beta chain was retrieved from a study of T-cell reconstitution after alpha-beta-depleted transplantation in children. This clonotype has just a few counts. What it binds is not known. Unique molecular identifiers were built into the TCRbeta library. TCRdb reanalysed the PCR reads using MiXCR and keeps one entry per CDR3 protein. Counted here are approximately 1,000,000 distinct CDR3 sequences, about 29% occurring once; the ten biggest clones make up about 28%. General study results and limits: Newly produced T cells mostly accounted for T-cell counts and diversity one year post-transplant.

Per the germline V gene, CDR1 is DFQATT and CDR2 is SNEGSKA (reference sequence). V shed 3 bases, J shed 4 bases, and the junction held 7 bases outside the gene matches. The CDR3 is 15 amino acids. The chain uses TRBV20-1 and TRBJ2-7; 12 bases map to TRBD2. The receptor comes from a boy under three years old who had a stem cell transplant for SCID, so the T cells may come from the graft donor. The sample here was PBMCs, mostly from graft donor cells, taken 360 days after TCRalphabeta/CD19-depleted stem cell transplant. Here the CDR3 DNA reads TGCAGTGCTAGTCGGCTAGCGGGGGGGCATTACGAGCAGTACTTC. Translation: CSASRLAGGHYEQYF.